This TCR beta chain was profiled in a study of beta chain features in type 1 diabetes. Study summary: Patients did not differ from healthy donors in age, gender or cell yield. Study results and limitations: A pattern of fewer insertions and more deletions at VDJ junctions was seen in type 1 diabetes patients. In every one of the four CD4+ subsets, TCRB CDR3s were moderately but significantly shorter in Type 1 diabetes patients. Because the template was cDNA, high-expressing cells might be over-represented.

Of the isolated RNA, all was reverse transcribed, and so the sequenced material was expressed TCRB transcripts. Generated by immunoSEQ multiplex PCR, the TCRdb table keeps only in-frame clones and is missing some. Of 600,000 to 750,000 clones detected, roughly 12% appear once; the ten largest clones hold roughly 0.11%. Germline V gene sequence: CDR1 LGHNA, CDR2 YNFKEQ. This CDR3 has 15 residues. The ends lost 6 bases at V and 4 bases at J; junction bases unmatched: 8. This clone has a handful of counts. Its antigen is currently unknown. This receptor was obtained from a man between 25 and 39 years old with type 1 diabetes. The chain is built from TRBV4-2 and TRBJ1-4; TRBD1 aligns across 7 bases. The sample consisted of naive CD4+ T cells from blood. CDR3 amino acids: CASSSTGDNNEKLFF. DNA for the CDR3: TGTGCCAGCAGTTCTACAGGGGATAATAATGAAAAACTGTTTTTT.